These 25 T cell receptor beta chains came from one sample sequenced in a study of blood T cell repertoires in COVID-19 (dated by TCRdb to the early 2020s). Library preparation was by the immunoSEQ multiplex PCR assay. TCRdb took this table from immuneACCESS and kept in-frame rearrangements with V and J called. Such tables lack part of the clones; where checked against another copy, unresolved V genes explain under half of the gap, and the rest is unexplained. Present in this sample are 160,000 or so clones, 70% to 85% of which were seen just once. Roughly 9.8% of the sample comes from the top ten. Specimen: peripheral blood. The receptors originated from a woman aged 50 to 60 with acute or convalescent COVID-19.

The chain uses TRBV28 and TRBJ1-6; the D gene is possibly TRBD1 (5 bases). Trimming shortened V by 3 bases and J by 2 bases, and 8 bases separated the two germline ends. Per germline, CDR1 MDHEN and CDR2 SYDVKM. There are 15 residues in the CDR3. CDR3 sequence (DNA): TGTGCCAGCAGTTTGGGGGGTACCTATAATTCACCCCTCCACTTT. It specifies CASSLGGTYNSPLHF.

The chain links TRBV28 to TRBJ2-7, with 8 bases matching TRBD1. From germline, CDR1 is MDHEN and CDR2 SYDVKM. The length of the CDR3 is 14 residues. The V and J ends lost 11 bases and 2 bases, in that order; junction bases with no gene match: 11. In nucleotides, the CDR3 is TGTGCCTCCTACTCAGGGGGCCCTCCCTACGAGCAGTACTTC. This encodes CASYSGGPPYEQYF. Full variable domain (remainder filled in from reference TRBV28 and TRBJ2-7): DVKVTQSSRYLVKRTGEKVFLECVQDMDHENMFWYRQDPGLGLRLIYFSYDVKMKEKGDIPEGYSVSREKKERFSLILESASTNQTSMYLCASYSGGPPYEQYFGPGTRLTVT.

The chain couples TRBV15 to TRBJ2-1, with TRBD2 identical over 8 bases. J lost 7 bases, V lost 0 bases, and 5 bases had no gene match. CDR1 LNHNV and CDR2 YYDKDF come from the germline V gene (reference sequence). CDR3 size: 15 residues. The chain's CDR3 is CATSRDRGGWNEQFF. The DNA for the CDR3 is TGTGCCACCAGCAGAGATCGGGGGGGATGGAATGAGCAGTTCTTC.

This sequence joins TRBV6-5 and TRBJ1-5; maybe TRBD1 (5 bases). CDR1 is MNHEY and CDR2 is SVGAGI in the germline V gene. Trimming cost V 0 bases and J 6 bases, with 12 bases left between them. The CDR3 consists of 15 residues. The CDR3 bases are TGTGCCAGCAGTTACTCAATCGGGGGAGGTCAGCCCCAGCATTTT. The encoded protein is CASSYSIGGGQPQHF.

The chain combines TRBV5-1 with TRBJ1-3, with 8 bases identical to TRBD1. V gave up 4 bases and J gave up 0 bases; unmatched junction bases: 6. Germline CDR1 SGHRS, CDR2 YFSETQ. This CDR3 contains 16 residues. The CDR3 DNA is TGCGCCAGCAGCCCGGGACAGGCGCACTCTGGAAACACCATATATTTT. Translating it yields CASSPGQAHSGNTIYF.

V usage is TRBV6-6 and J usage is TRBJ2-1; D call uncertain. Germline assignment: CDR1 MNHNY and CDR2 SVGAGI (reference sequence). Trimming removed 4 bases from V and 4 bases from J, with 14 bases in between. CDR3 length: 15 amino acids. CDR3 sequence: CASSFSSLEYNEQFF. The CDR3 DNA is TGTGCCAGCAGTTTCTCTTCGTTAGAATACAATGAGCAGTTCTTC.

This clone was seen a few times. J is TRBJ1-1 and V is TRBV6-5, with 7 positions matching TRBD1. There are 15 residues in the CDR3. Germline loops: CDR1 MNHEY, CDR2 SVGAGI. With 2 bases clipped from V and 1 base from J, the junction kept 4 bases outside the gene matches. The CDR3 protein is CASSYEGAENTEAFF. CDR3 DNA: TGTGCCAGCAGTTACGAGGGGGCGGAGAACACTGAAGCTTTCTTT.

The V gene is TRBV19, the J gene TRBJ1-5; D gene ambiguous. The V gene lost 5 bases and the J gene lost 2 bases, with 7 bases spanning the gap. Germline V lookup: CDR1 LNHDA, CDR2 SQIVND (reference sequence). CDR3 length equals 13 residues. The CDR3 reads CASSDTGNQPQHF. In nucleotides, the CDR3 is TGTGCCAGTAGTGACACAGGCAATCAGCCCCAGCATTTT.

As for this clone: Mismatch with germline at one junction end may stem from a read error. This chain joins TRBV14 and TRBJ1-2; the D is unclear. CDR1 is SGHDN, CDR2 FVKESK, per germline. This CDR3 has 12 residues. CDR3 nucleotide sequence: TGTGCCAGCAGCCAAGAACCTACCCTAAGTGTCTTC. This codes for CASSQEPTLSVF.

This rearrangement joins TRBV11-2 to TRBJ2-7, with D perhaps TRBD1 (7 bases). Trimming removed 0 bases from V and 3 bases from J, with 12 bases in between. The CDR3 is 15 amino acids. Germline assignment: CDR1 SGHAT and CDR2 FQNNGV. The DNA for the CDR3 is TGTGCCAGCAGCTTAGAGGGCAGGGGGGACTACGAGCAGTACTTC. Encoded protein: CASSLEGRGDYEQYF.

The chain links TRBV24-1 to TRBJ1-4; maybe TRBD1 (5 bases). CDR1 and CDR2 (germline): KGHDR, SFDVKD. The ends were cut back, 2 bases at V and 8 bases at J, with 14 bases in the middle. The CDR3 is 15 amino acids. The CDR3 nucleotides are TGTGCCACCAGTGATTCGGGGGGAAGTGGAGAAAAACTGTTTTTT. It specifies CATSDSGGSGEKLFF.

The table lists this clone with a count of one. The rearrangement links TRBV9 to TRBJ2-7, with D tentatively TRBD1 (5 bases). V shed 4 bases and J shed 6 bases, with 17 bases lying between them. Germline CDR1 and CDR2: SGDLS and YYNGEE. The CDR3 covers 14 residues. In DNA, the CDR3 is TGTGCCAGCAGCCCAACGGTGGCAGGGTTCGAGCAGTACTTC. Translated: CASSPTVAGFEQYF.

V and J are TRBV28 and TRBJ1-5; D not resolved. The CDR3 is made up of 15 amino acids. Germline V gene sequence: CDR1 MDHEN, CDR2 SYDVKM. The V and J ends lost 9 bases and 0 bases respectively, with 15 bases between them. In DNA form, the CDR3 reads TGTGCCAGTCTAGAAAGATCGTATAGCAATCAGCCCCAGCATTTT. This gives the protein CASLERSYSNQPQHF.

The chain is built from TRBV3-1 (or the pseudogene TRBV3-2) and TRBJ2-1, with 8 bases aligning to TRBD1. This CDR3 region has 13 residues. The ends lost 4 bases at V and 9 bases at J; junction bases unmatched: 5. From germline, CDR1 is LGHDT and CDR2 YNNKEL (reference sequence). CDR3 protein: CASSPQQGGEQFF. Here the CDR3 DNA reads TGTGCCAGCAGCCCCCAACAGGGGGGTGAGCAGTTCTTC.

J is TRBJ2-4 and V is TRBV19; 8 nucleotides match TRBD1. The CDR3 spans 15 residues. V trimming: 0 bases; J trimming: 9 bases; junction bases outside the gene matches: 7. Germline assignment: CDR1 LNHDA and CDR2 SQIVND (reference sequence). The CDR3 DNA follows: TGTGCCAGTAGTATAGATCTAAGACAGGGGAGCATTCAGTACTTC. As protein: CASSIDLRQGSIQYF. Combining the CDR3 with reference TRBV19 and TRBJ2-4 gives the whole variable domain DGGITQSPKYLFRKEGQNVTLSCEQNLNHDAMYWYRQDPGQGLRLIYYSQIVNDFQKGDIAEGYSVSREKKESFPLTVTSAQKNPTAFYLCASSIDLRQGSIQYFGAGTRLSVL.

The chain combines TRBV7-9 with TRBJ1-2, with 11 bases identical to TRBD1. V trimming: 4 bases; J trimming: 3 bases; junction bases outside the gene matches: 10. The germline V gene has CDR1 SEHNR and CDR2 FQNEAQ (reference sequence). The CDR3 spans 17 residues. CDR3 region: CASSSRDRGEVDYGYTF. In DNA form, the CDR3 reads TGTGCCAGCAGCTCCCGGGACAGGGGGGAAGTAGACTATGGCTACACCTTC.

This clone was recorded only once. The rearrangement uses TRBV3-1 (or the pseudogene TRBV3-2) and TRBJ2-1; 10 nucleotides agree with TRBD2. Germline CDR1 reads LGHDT; CDR2 reads YNNKEL (reference sequence). CDR3 length: 17 residues. V trimming: 0 bases; J trimming: 6 bases; junction bases outside the gene matches: 8. CDR3 bases: TGTGCCAGCAGCCAAGATAGGCTAGCGGGGGTGATCAATGAGCAGTTCTTC. This gives the protein CASSQDRLAGVINEQFF.

In its sample, this clone was seen a few times. The chain uses TRBV19 and TRBJ1-6, with D tentatively TRBD1 (6 bases). Trimming left V 5 bases short and J 9 bases short, with 17 bases between. The CDR3 contains 15 residues. The germline V gene encodes CDR1 LNHDA and CDR2 SQIVND (reference sequence). As DNA, the CDR3 is TGTGCCAGTAGTCCTTCTGGGGCAGGGGCTTCACCCCTCCACTTT. Residues: CASSPSGAGASPLHF.

This clone was recorded a few times. V is TRBV24-1 and J is TRBJ2-5; 9 positions match TRBD2. The germline CDR1 and CDR2 sequences are KGHDR and SFDVKD. Unmatched junction bases numbered 9, after V lost 2 bases and J lost 9 bases. This CDR3 has 15 residues. CDR3 DNA sequence: TGTGCCACCAGTGATTCTAAGCGGGGGGCCCCACCCCAGTACTTC. Translating it yields CATSDSKRGAPPQYF.

V usage is TRBV5-4 and J usage is TRBJ2-5; D call uncertain. Germline lookup yields CDR1 SGHNT and CDR2 YYREEE (reference sequence). V was shortened by 0 bases and J by 4 bases, with 7 bases between the two germline ends. The CDR3 has 13 amino acids. The CDR3 region has the DNA TGTGCCAGCAGCTTGGGCGATCGAGAGACCCAGTACTTC. This sequence encodes CASSLGDRETQYF.

This clone turned up a few times. The chain employs TRBV4-2 and TRBJ1-2; 9 bases are shared with TRBD1. Trimming at V came to 3 bases and at J to 6 bases, leaving 5 bases not matched to a gene. This CDR3 comprises 14 residues. Germline CDR1 and CDR2: LGHNA and YNFKEQ. The CDR3 DNA reads as TGTGCCAGCAGCCAGGACAGGGGCGGTAATGGCTACACCTTC. This sequence encodes CASSQDRGGNGYTF.

This clone has a handful of counts. The gene calls are TRBV19 and TRBJ1-4; D is unresolved. V was pared by 3 bases and J by 7 bases, with 15 bases between. Germline CDR1 reads LNHDA; CDR2 reads SQIVND (reference sequence). This CDR3 has 15 residues. DNA for the CDR3: TGTGCCAGTAGTATGGTAACTGGCGGGAGTGAAAAACTGTTTTTT. Its protein product is CASSMVTGGSEKLFF.

The genes are TRBV4-3 and TRBJ2-1; 12 positions match TRBD2. The CDR3 runs to 19 residues. Trimming took 0 bases from V and 6 from J; bases not matched to a gene: 12. The V gene's germline CDR1 is LGHNA and CDR2 YSLEER. The CDR3 DNA is TGCGCCAGCAGCCAAGATTCCCCCCAAGGACTAGCGGGGAGCAATGAGCAGTTCTTC. Translation gives CASSQDSPQGLAGSNEQFF.

The chain's CDR3 is CASSDFSTYNEQFF. CDR3 bases: TGTGCCAGCAGTGACTTCTCCACTTACAATGAGCAGTTCTTC. V usage is TRBV2 and J usage is TRBJ2-1; D is unclear. The V gene's germline CDR1 is SNHLY and CDR2 FYNNEI. The CDR3 consists of 14 residues. V was clipped by 3 bases and J by 4 bases, with 10 bases between them.

This sequence joins TRBV5-1 and TRBJ1-1; 11 nucleotides line up with TRBD1. Germline CDR1 is SGHRS and CDR2 is YFSETQ. This CDR3 comprises 16 residues. V gave up 4 bases and J gave up 5 bases; unmatched junction bases: 10. The CDR3 DNA reads TGCGCCAGCAGCGCGTATACCGGGACAGGGGGAACTGAAGCTTTCTTT. Its translation is CASSAYTGTGGTEAFF. Drawing the rest from reference TRBV5-1 and TRBJ1-1, the complete variable domain is KAGVTQTPRYLIKTRGQQVTLSCSPISGHRSVSWYQQTPGQGLQFLFEYFSETQRNKGNFPGRFSGRQFSNSRSEMNVSTLELGDSALYLCASSAYTGTGGTEAFFGQGTRLTVV.